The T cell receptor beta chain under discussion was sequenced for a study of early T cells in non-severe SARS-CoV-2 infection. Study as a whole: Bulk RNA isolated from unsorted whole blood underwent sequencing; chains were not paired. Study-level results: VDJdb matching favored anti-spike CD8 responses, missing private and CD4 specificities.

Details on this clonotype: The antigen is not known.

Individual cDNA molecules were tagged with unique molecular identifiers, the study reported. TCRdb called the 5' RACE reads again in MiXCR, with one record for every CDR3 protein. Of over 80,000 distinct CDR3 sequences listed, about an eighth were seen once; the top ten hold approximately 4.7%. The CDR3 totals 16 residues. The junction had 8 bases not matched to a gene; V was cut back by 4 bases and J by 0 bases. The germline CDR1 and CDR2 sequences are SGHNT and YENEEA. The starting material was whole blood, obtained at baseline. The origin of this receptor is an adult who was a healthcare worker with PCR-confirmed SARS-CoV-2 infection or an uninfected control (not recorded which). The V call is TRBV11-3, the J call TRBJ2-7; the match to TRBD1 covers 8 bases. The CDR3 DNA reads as TGTGCCAGCAGCTCCCCGGGGGACAGGAGCTCCTACGAGCAGTACTTC. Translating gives CASSSPGDRSSYEQYF.